This TCR beta chain was found in a study of shared clonotypes between healthy human individuals. Naive CD8 isolation took CD45RO-negative cells positively selected for CCR7 and excluded terminally differentiated effector memory CD45RA+ cells. Every subset had its genomic DNA shared out evenly among several immunoSEQ plates. Method: immunoSEQ multiplex PCR; TCRdb's copy keeps in-frame clones and lacks some. The sample holds roughly 850,000 clones, around 96% seen once. Study findings and constraints: Only blood samples were collected, and tissue repertoires likely differ.

To note about this clone: Antigen specificity is unknown.

This TCR was sampled from a man aged 25 to 40 in good health. The sequenced sample was naive CD8+ T cells sorted from blood.

CDR3: CASSSTTGVQPQHF. As DNA, the CDR3 is TGTGCCAGCAGCTCTACAACAGGGGTCCAGCCCCAGCATTTT. The rearrangement links TRBV5-6 to TRBJ1-5; 7 bases are a match to TRBD1. The V and J ends lost 3 bases and 7 bases, in that order; junction bases with no gene match: 7. This CDR3 region has 14 residues. CDR1 SGHDT and CDR2 YYEEEE come from the germline V gene.